This is a list of T cell receptor beta chains from one sample in a study of cytomegalovirus exposure and HLA in healthy donors. Sequenced by immunoSEQ multiplex PCR; TCRdb stores in-frame clones only, minus some. Counted here are 150,000 to 200,000 clones, around 82% occurring once; the ten biggest clones make up 1.5% to 2%. Sequenced sample: PBMCs. Source of these receptors: a man aged 18 to 35 in good health and CMV-seronegative. Both conserved end residues are part of each CDR3. Fields, in order: V gene, J gene, clone size, D gene, CDR3 protein, CDR3 DNA. D genes are given only for firm matches. Clone sizes are given selectively: once, few, many, or a class where the clone is expanded.

v_gene: TRBV5-1
j_gene: TRBJ2-7
abundance: NA
d_gene: NA
CDR3aa: CASSLSRGSYEQYF
CDR3nt: TGCGCCAGCAGCTTGTCACGGGGGTCCTACGAGCAGTACTTC

v_gene: TRBV7-6
j_gene: TRBJ1-4
abundance: NA
d_gene: TRBD1
CDR3aa: CASSSGTGFITNEKLFF
CDR3nt: TGTGCCAGCAGCTCCGGGACAGGGTTTATAACTAATGAAAAACTGTTTTTT

v_gene: TRBV19
j_gene: TRBJ1-6
abundance: NA
d_gene: NA
CDR3aa: CASSTGISNSPLHF
CDR3nt: TGTGCCAGTAGTACAGGGATCTCTAATTCACCCCTCCACTTT

v_gene: TRBV4-2
j_gene: TRBJ2-7
abundance: NA
d_gene: NA
CDR3aa: CASSQDLRRNRYEQYF
CDR3nt: TGTGCCAGCAGCCAAGATCTACGACGAAACAGATACGAGCAGTACTTC

v_gene: TRBV7-2
j_gene: TRBJ2-7
abundance: NA
d_gene: NA
CDR3aa: CASSLSGGSREQYF
CDR3nt: TGTGCCAGCAGCTTATCCGGTGGGAGTCGCGAGCAGTACTTC

v_gene: TRBV2
j_gene: TRBJ2-2
abundance: NA
d_gene: NA
CDR3aa: CASSYPGELFF
CDR3nt: TGTGCCAGCAGTTATCCCGGGGAGCTGTTTTTT

v_gene: TRBV7-9
j_gene: TRBJ2-7
abundance: NA
d_gene: NA
CDR3aa: CASSHAGSYEQYF
CDR3nt: TGTGCCAGCAGTCATGCAGGTTCCTACGAGCAGTACTTC

v_gene: TRBV7-3
j_gene: TRBJ2-3
abundance: NA
d_gene: NA
CDR3aa: CASSQSTVRTDTQYF
CDR3nt: TGTGCCAGCAGTCAAAGTACAGTTCGCACAGATACGCAGTATTTT

v_gene: TRBV7-8
j_gene: TRBJ1-4
abundance: NA
d_gene: TRBD1
CDR3aa: CASSLNRDGDRGLEKLFF
CDR3nt: TGTGCCAGCAGCTTAAACCGTGATGGGGACAGGGGGCTGGAAAAACTGTTTTTT

v_gene: TRBV2
j_gene: TRBJ2-1
abundance: NA
d_gene: TRBD1
CDR3aa: CASSRDRGYNEQFF
CDR3nt: TGTGCCAGCAGCCGGGACAGGGGTTACAATGAGCAGTTCTTC

v_gene: TRBV20-1
j_gene: TRBJ1-2
abundance: NA
d_gene: NA
CDR3aa: CSARGRGPTHF
CDR3nt: TGCAGTGCTAGAGGGAGAGGCCCTACTCACTTC

v_gene: TRBV5-6
j_gene: TRBJ1-6
abundance: NA
d_gene: TRBD1
CDR3aa: CASSSRTGIGSPLHF
CDR3nt: TGTGCCAGCAGCTCCCGGACAGGGATAGGTTCACCCCTCCACTTT

v_gene: TRBV2
j_gene: TRBJ2-5
abundance: NA
d_gene: NA
CDR3aa: CASRWTSQETQYF
CDR3nt: TGTGCCAGCAGATGGACAAGCCAAGAGACCCAGTACTTC

v_gene: TRBV12-5
j_gene: TRBJ1-3
abundance: NA
d_gene: TRBD1
CDR3aa: CASGGDRISSGNTIYF
CDR3nt: TGTGCTAGTGGTGGGGACAGGATTAGCTCTGGAAACACCATATATTTT

v_gene: TRBV7-8
j_gene: TRBJ2-5
abundance: few
d_gene: TRBD1
CDR3aa: CASSYWTGQETQYF
CDR3nt: TGTGCCAGCAGCTACTGGACAGGACAAGAGACCCAGTACTTC

v_gene: TRBV27
j_gene: TRBJ1-1
abundance: NA
d_gene: TRBD1
CDR3aa: CASSLNRGLTEAFF
CDR3nt: TGTGCCAGCAGTCTAAACAGGGGGCTCACTGAAGCTTTCTTT

v_gene: TRBV12-5
j_gene: TRBJ1-1
abundance: NA
d_gene: NA
CDR3aa: CASGLNTEAFF
CDR3nt: TGTGCTAGTGGTCTTAACACTGAAGCTTTCTTT

v_gene: TRBV14
j_gene: TRBJ2-3
abundance: NA
d_gene: NA
CDR3aa: CASSQLSDSTDTQYF
CDR3nt: TGTGCCAGCAGCCAACTTAGTGATAGCACAGATACGCAGTATTTT